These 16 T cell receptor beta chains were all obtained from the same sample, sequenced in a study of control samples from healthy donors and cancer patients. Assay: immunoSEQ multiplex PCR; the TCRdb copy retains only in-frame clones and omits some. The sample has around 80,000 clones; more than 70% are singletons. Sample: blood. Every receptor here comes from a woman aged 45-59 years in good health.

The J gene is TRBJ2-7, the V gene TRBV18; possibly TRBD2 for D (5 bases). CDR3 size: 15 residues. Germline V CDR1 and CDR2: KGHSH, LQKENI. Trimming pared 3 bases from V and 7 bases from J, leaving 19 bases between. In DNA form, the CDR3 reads TGTGCCAGCTCACCGAAATGGCCGCCGGGGAATGAGCAGTACTTC. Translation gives CASSPKWPPGNEQYF.

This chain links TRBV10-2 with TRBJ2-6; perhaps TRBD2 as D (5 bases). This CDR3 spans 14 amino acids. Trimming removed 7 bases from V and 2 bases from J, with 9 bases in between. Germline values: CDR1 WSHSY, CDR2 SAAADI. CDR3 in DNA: TGCGCCAGCATGACGGGGACTGGGGCCAACGTCCTGACTTTC. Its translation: CASMTGTGANVLTF.

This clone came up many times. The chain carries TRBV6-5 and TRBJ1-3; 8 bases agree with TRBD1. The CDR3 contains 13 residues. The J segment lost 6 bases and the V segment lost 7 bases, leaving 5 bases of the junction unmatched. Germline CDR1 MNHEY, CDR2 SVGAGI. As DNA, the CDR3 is TGTGCCAGCACTCTGGGACAGGAAAACACCATATATTTT. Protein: CASTLGQENTIYF.

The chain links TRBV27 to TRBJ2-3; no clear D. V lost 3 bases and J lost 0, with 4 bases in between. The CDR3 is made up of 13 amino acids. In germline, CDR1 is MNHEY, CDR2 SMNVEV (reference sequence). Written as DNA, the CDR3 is TGTGCCAGCAGTTTCCCAAGCACAGATACGCAGTATTTT. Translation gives CASSFPSTDTQYF.

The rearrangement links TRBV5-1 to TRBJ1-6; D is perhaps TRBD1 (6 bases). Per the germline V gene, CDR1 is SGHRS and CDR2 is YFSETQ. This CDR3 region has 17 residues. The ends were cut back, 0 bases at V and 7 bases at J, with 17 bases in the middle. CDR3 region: CASSLAVGPRGNSPLHF. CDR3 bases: TGCGCCAGCAGCTTGGCCGTGGGGCCGAGGGGGAATTCACCCCTCCACTTT.

This CDR3 is CASSAKTGSNEKLFF. The CDR3 DNA reads TGTGCCAGCAGTGCGAAGACAGGGTCAAATGAAAAACTGTTTTTT. The chain is built from TRBV27 and TRBJ1-4; 7 bases agree with TRBD1. Trimming removed 5 bases from V and 5 bases from J; junction bases left unmatched: 8. Germline CDR1 and CDR2: MNHEY and SMNVEV (reference sequence). The CDR3 is 15 amino acids. Drawing the rest from reference TRBV27 and TRBJ1-4, the complete variable domain is EAQVTQNPRYLITVTGKKLTVTCSQNMNHEYMSWYRQDPGLGLRQIYYSMNVEVTDKGDVPEGYKVSRKEKRNFPLILESPSPNQTSLYFCASSAKTGSNEKLFFGSGTQLSVL.

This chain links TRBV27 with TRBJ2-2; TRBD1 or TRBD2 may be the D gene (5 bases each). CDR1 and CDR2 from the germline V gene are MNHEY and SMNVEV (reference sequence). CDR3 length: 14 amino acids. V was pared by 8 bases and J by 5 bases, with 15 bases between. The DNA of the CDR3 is TGTGCCAGCCAAGGATCGGGGCTAACCGGGGAGCTGTTTTTT. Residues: CASQGSGLTGELFF.

The CDR3 is CASSDRGFGGYTF. CDR3 in DNA: TGTGCCAGCAGCGACAGGGGCTTCGGGGGCTACACCTTC. V is TRBV6-5 and J is TRBJ1-2; 8 bases line up with TRBD1. The CDR3 extends over 13 amino acids. With V trimmed by 6 bases and J by 8 bases, 8 bases remained unmatched. Germline V lookup: CDR1 MNHEY, CDR2 SVGAGI.

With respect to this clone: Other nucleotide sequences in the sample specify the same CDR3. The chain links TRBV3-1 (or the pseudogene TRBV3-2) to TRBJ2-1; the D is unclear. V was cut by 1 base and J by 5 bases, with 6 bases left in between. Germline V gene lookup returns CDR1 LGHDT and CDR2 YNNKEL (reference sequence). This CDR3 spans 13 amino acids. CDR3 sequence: CASSQGANNEQFF. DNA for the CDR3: TGTGCCAGCAGCCAAGGCGCTAACAATGAGCAGTTCTTC.

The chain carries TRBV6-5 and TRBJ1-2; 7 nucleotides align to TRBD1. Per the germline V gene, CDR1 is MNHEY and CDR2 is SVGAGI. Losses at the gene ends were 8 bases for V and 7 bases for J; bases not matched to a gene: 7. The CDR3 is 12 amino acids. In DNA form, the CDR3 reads TGTGCCAGCCTCACAGGGGAGGGTGGCTACACCTTC. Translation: CASLTGEGGYTF.

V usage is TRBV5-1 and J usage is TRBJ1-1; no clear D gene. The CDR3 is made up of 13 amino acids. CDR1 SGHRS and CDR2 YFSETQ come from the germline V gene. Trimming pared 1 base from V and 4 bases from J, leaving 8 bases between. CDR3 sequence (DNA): TGCGCCAGCAGCTTGTCCCCGAGCACTGAAGCTTTCTTT. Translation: CASSLSPSTEAFF.

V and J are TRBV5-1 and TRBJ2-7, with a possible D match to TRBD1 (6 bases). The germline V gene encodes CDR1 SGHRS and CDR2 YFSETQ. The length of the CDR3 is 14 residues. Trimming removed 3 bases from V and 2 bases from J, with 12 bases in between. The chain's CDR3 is CASSSGTFAYEQYF. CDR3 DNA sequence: TGCGCCAGCAGCTCCGGGACATTTGCCTACGAGCAGTACTTC.

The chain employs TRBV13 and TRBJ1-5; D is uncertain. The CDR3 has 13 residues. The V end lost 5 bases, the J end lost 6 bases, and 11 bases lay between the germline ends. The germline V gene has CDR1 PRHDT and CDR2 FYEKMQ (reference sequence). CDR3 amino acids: CASSRMGRQPQHF. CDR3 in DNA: TGTGCCAGCAGCCGGATGGGCCGTCAGCCCCAGCATTTT.

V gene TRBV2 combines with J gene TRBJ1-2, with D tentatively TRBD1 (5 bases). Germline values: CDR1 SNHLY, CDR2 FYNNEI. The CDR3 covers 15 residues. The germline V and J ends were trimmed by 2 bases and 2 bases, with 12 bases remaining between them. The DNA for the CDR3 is TGTGCCAGCAGTGAACTCGGGGGACCCAACTATGGCTACACCTTC. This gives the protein CASSELGGPNYGYTF.

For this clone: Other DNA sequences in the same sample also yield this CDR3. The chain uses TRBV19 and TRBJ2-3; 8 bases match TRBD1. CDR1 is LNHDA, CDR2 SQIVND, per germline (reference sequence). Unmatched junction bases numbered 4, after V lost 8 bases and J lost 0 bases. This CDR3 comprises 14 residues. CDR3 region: CASSGGLSTDTQYF. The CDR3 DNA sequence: TGTGCCAGTTCAGGGGGCTTAAGCACAGATACGCAGTATTTT.

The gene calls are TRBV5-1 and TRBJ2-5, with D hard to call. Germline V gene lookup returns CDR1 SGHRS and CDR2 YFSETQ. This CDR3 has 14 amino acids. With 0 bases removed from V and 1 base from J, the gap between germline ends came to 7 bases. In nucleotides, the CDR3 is TGCGCCAGCAGCTTGGTCAACAGCCAAGAGACCCAGTACTTC. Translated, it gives CASSLVNSQETQYF.